A single sample gave rise to the 15 T cell receptor beta chains below, sequenced in a study of blood T cell repertoires in COVID-19 (dated by TCRdb to the early 2020s). To prepare the library, the immunoSEQ multiplex PCR assay was applied. TCRdb took this table from immuneACCESS and kept in-frame rearrangements with V and J called. Such tables lack part of the clones; where checked against another copy, unresolved V genes explain under half of the gap, and the rest is unexplained. This sample comprises approximately 170,000 clones, 70% to 90% of them detected only once. The ten biggest clones cover about a tenth of the sample. Sequencing input: peripheral blood. Source of these receptors: a woman in her sixties with COVID-19, enrolled during active disease.

The chain combines TRBV7-2 with TRBJ1-2; the D is unclear. Trimming cost V 0 bases and J 4 bases, with 12 bases left between them. This CDR3 spans 15 amino acids. Germline CDR1 is SGHTA and CDR2 is FQGNSA. CDR3: CASSLAEGWVYGYTF. The CDR3 DNA reads as TGTGCCAGCAGCTTAGCTGAGGGATGGGTCTATGGCTACACCTTC.

CDR3 amino acids: CASSLVVGAGELFF. The CDR3 DNA follows: TGCGCCAGCAGCTTGGTGGTGGGAGCCGGGGAGCTGTTTTTT. V gene TRBV5-1 combines with J gene TRBJ2-2, with D perhaps TRBD2 (5 bases). Looked up from germline, CDR1 is SGHRS and CDR2 is YFSETQ. The CDR3 consists of 14 residues. The ends were cut back, 0 bases at V and 6 bases at J, with 9 bases in the middle.

The V call is TRBV7-9, the J call TRBJ1-1; TRBD1 agrees at 9 bases. The CDR3 sequence is 13 residues long. J was trimmed by 11 bases and V by 4 bases; bases with no gene match: 8. Germline lookup yields CDR1 SEHNR and CDR2 FQNEAQ (reference sequence). This CDR3 reads CASSSRDRERAFF. DNA of the CDR3: TGTGCCAGCAGCTCCCGGGACAGGGAACGGGCTTTCTTT.

V gene TRBV7-8 combines with J gene TRBJ1-1, with 7 bases identical to TRBD1. The J segment lost 4 bases and the V segment lost 3 bases, leaving 5 bases of the junction unmatched. There are 14 residues in the CDR3. Germline CDR1 reads SGHVS; CDR2 reads FQNEAQ. CDR3 nucleotides: TGTGCCAGCAGCTTGACAGGGTCTGGCACTGAAGCTTTCTTT. This codes for CASSLTGSGTEAFF. The entire variable domain, with the rest obtained from reference TRBV7-8 and TRBJ1-1, is as follows: GAGVSQSPRYKVAKRGQDVALRCDPISGHVSLFWYQQALGQGPEFLTYFQNEAQLDKSGLPSDRFFAERPEGSVSTLKIQRTQQEDSAVYLCASSLTGSGTEAFFGQGTRLTVV.

Details on this clone: The sample has other DNA sequences that encode this CDR3 too. The genes are TRBV5-1 and TRBJ2-1; 12 bases are a match to TRBD2. The CDR3 covers 15 residues. Germline CDR1 is SGHRS and CDR2 is YFSETQ. Trimming took 3 bases from V and 6 from J; bases not matched to a gene: 4. CDR3 bases: TGCGCCAGCAGCTCCCTAGCGGGAGGGCGCAATGAGCAGTTCTTC. Encoded protein: CASSSLAGGRNEQFF.

The V call is TRBV27, the J call TRBJ1-2; 8 bases fit TRBD1. The V segment lost 6 bases and the J segment 9 bases; nucleotides outside the gene matches: 12. The length of the CDR3 is 14 residues. CDR1 and CDR2 from the germline V gene are MNHEY and SMNVEV (reference sequence). CDR3 sequence reads: CASSQDRAAGSYTF. CDR3 sequence (DNA): TGTGCCAGCAGCCAGGACAGGGCCGCTGGTAGCTACACCTTC.

The chain uses TRBV23-1 and TRBJ1-1, with D unresolved. TRBV23-1 qualifies as an ORF whose function is uncertain. V was clipped by 0 bases and J by 0 bases, with 17 bases between them. This CDR3 spans 18 amino acids. The CDR3 coding sequence is TGCGCCAGCAGTCAATCTCGGCGGCAGACCACCTTGAACACTGAAGCTTTCTTT. This sequence encodes CASSQSRRQTTLNTEAFF.

This chain uses TRBV5-1 with TRBJ1-1; 7 nucleotides line up with TRBD1. The CDR3 loop spans 19 amino acids. CDR1 is SGHRS and CDR2 is YFSETQ in the germline V gene. J lost 0 bases, V lost 4 bases, and 18 bases had no gene match. The CDR3 region has the DNA TGCGCCAGCAGCCGGGGCGGAGGGGGCTTGGGTAGGATGAACACTGAAGCTTTCTTT. Its translation is CASSRGGGGLGRMNTEAFF.

The chain carries TRBV3-1 (or the pseudogene TRBV3-2) and TRBJ2-6; TRBD2 is a possible D gene (6 bases). Trimming removed 0 bases from V and 0 bases from J, with 18 bases in between. Looked up from germline, CDR1 is LGHDT and CDR2 is YNNKEL (reference sequence). The CDR3 covers 20 residues. CDR3 in DNA: TGTGCCAGCAGCCAAGATGGCGGGTTGGCGGGAACCTCTGGGGCCAACGTCCTGACTTTC. Translation gives CASSQDGGLAGTSGANVLTF.

This clone occurred once. The V and J genes are TRBV18 and TRBJ2-2; D gene unclear. The V gene lost 2 bases and the J gene lost 5 bases, with 9 bases spanning the gap. Germline loops: CDR1 KGHSH, CDR2 LQKENI. This CDR3 spans 14 amino acids. The CDR3 DNA follows: TGTGCCAGCTCACCAACTTATAGAACCGGGGAGCTGTTTTTT. This gives the protein CASSPTYRTGELFF.

This chain joins TRBV19 and TRBJ2-7; 7 nucleotides agree with TRBD1. With V trimmed by 4 bases and J by 3 bases, 6 bases remained unmatched. The CDR3 loop spans 14 amino acids. Germline V gene sequence: CDR1 LNHDA, CDR2 SQIVND (reference sequence). For the CDR3, the DNA is TGTGCCAGTAGTAGCCTTGCAGGGGGCTACGAGCAGTACTTC. Translation gives CASSSLAGGYEQYF.

This chain joins TRBV19 and TRBJ2-3, with D possibly TRBD2 on 6 matching bases. This CDR3 contains 14 residues. Germline CDR1 and CDR2: LNHDA and SQIVND (reference sequence). The ends were cut back, 7 bases at V and 6 bases at J, with 17 bases in the middle. The CDR3 region has the DNA TGTGCCAGTACCCCCGGCGGGAATTTGGATACGCAGTATTTT. Translation: CASTPGGNLDTQYF.

The rearrangement uses TRBV19 and TRBJ2-5; the match to TRBD2 covers 10 bases. Per germline, CDR1 LNHDA and CDR2 SQIVND (reference sequence). The length of the CDR3 is 16 residues. Trimming at V came to 4 bases and at J to 5 bases, leaving 10 bases not matched to a gene. For the CDR3, the DNA is TGTGCCAGTAGTACCGATTCTAGCGGGAGCTGGGAGACCCAGTACTTC. Translation gives CASSTDSSGSWETQYF.

The gene calls are TRBV21-1 and TRBJ1-2; TRBD1, the table's D call, lacks a check against the DNA. TRBV21-1 counts as a pseudogene. There are 18 residues in the CDR3. CDR3 residues: CASSLNSPGGREFYGYTF. In DNA, the CDR3 is TGTGCCAGCAGCCTCAATAGTCCAGGGGGGCGAGAGTTCTATGGCTACACCTTC.

CDR3 sequence: CATSPGQGSYEQYF. The CDR3 DNA reads TGTGCCACCAGTCCCGGACAGGGCTCCTACGAGCAGTACTTC. J is TRBJ2-7 and V is TRBV15; 8 nucleotides line up with TRBD1. V was clipped by 6 bases and J by 0 bases; unmatched bases: 4. This CDR3 comprises 14 residues. In germline, CDR1 is LNHNV, CDR2 YYDKDF (reference sequence).